Presented here are 17 T cell receptor beta chains from one specimen sequenced in a study of control samples from healthy donors and cancer patients. Produced via immunoSEQ multiplex PCR; TCRdb's table is partial and in-frame only. The sample lists about 72,000 clones, approximately 92% seen once, with about 5.6% in the top ten. The sequenced material came from blood. The receptors here all came from a woman aged 55-70 years in good health.

The rearrangement links TRBV6-5 to TRBJ2-7; 11 bases align to TRBD2. The CDR3 sequence is 14 residues long. Germline V CDR1 and CDR2: MNHEY, SVGAGI. J was trimmed by 3 bases and V by 11 bases; bases with no gene match: 9. The CDR3 protein is CASQGGLAVYEQYF. DNA of the CDR3: TGTGCCTCCCAGGGGGGACTAGCGGTCTACGAGCAGTACTTC.

As DNA, the CDR3 is TGTGCCAGCAGCTTAGCTCATGGTAGCACCTCCTACGAGCAGTACTTC. It translates to CASSLAHGSTSYEQYF. The chain links TRBV7-2 to TRBJ2-7; D unresolved. Trimming cost V 0 bases and J 0 bases, with 12 bases left between them. Germline-derived CDR1 and CDR2 are SGHTA and FQGNSA. The CDR3 spans 16 residues.

This chain joins TRBV19 and TRBJ2-7, with D perhaps assigned TRBD1 or TRBD2 (5 bases each). The length of the CDR3 is 14 residues. Germline CDR1 LNHDA, CDR2 SQIVND (reference sequence). Trimming took off 1 base at V and 4 bases at J, with 11 bases between the two ends. The chain's CDR3 is CASSIAGRGYEQYF. Here the CDR3 DNA reads TGTGCCAGTAGTATAGCGGGAAGGGGTTACGAGCAGTACTTC.

This clone was seen more than once but under ten times. The V and J genes are TRBV7-8 and TRBJ2-1, with D perhaps given as TRBD1 or TRBD2 (6 bases each). V was shortened by 5 bases and J by 7 bases, with 15 bases between the two germline ends. Per the germline V gene, CDR1 is SGHVS and CDR2 is FQNEAQ. This CDR3 is 14 amino acids long. CDR3 sequence: CASSRGETTNEQFF. The CDR3 DNA reads TGTGCCAGCAGCAGGGGGGAGACAACAAATGAGCAGTTCTTC.

This chain links TRBV29-1 with TRBJ1-5; D ambiguous. The germline V gene encodes CDR1 SQVTM and CDR2 ANQGSEA. V was trimmed by 6 bases and J by 6 bases, leaving 12 bases between them. This CDR3 contains 12 residues. CDR3 in amino acids: CSVAESGQPQHF. As DNA, the CDR3 is TGCAGCGTGGCCGAATCGGGTCAGCCCCAGCATTTT.

The J gene is TRBJ2-3, the V gene TRBV18; no firm D call. This CDR3 contains 15 residues. With 1 base removed from V and 0 bases from J, the gap between germline ends came to 8 bases. The germline V gene has CDR1 KGHSH and CDR2 LQKENI. For the CDR3, the DNA is TGTGCCAGCTCACCACGCGGTGGAAGCACAGATACGCAGTATTTT. This encodes CASSPRGGSTDTQYF.

This chain connects TRBV30 to TRBJ2-5; 8 nucleotides agree with TRBD1. The CDR3 spans 15 residues. Germline V gives CDR1 GTSNPN, CDR2 SVGIG (reference sequence). After removal of 2 bases from V and 5 bases from J, the junction contained 10 bases not matched to a gene. For the CDR3, the DNA is TGTGCCTGGAGTTCGGCAGGGGGCGGGGCGGAGACCCAGTACTTC. Translated, it gives CAWSSAGGGAETQYF.

This clone was seen just once. The chain links TRBV19 to TRBJ2-2, with D possibly matching TRBD2 (6 bases). The germline V gene encodes CDR1 LNHDA and CDR2 SQIVND (reference sequence). This CDR3 is built from 16 residues. Trimming removed 1 base at V and 0 bases at J, with 9 bases between. The CDR3 nucleotides are TGTGCCAGTAGTATAGGGGGGACTTCGAACACCGGGGAGCTGTTTTTT. Translated, it gives CASSIGGTSNTGELFF.

The genes are TRBV11-2 and TRBJ1-4, with 10 bases identical to TRBD1. J lost 6 bases, V lost 5 bases, and 3 bases had no gene match. Germline loops: CDR1 SGHAT, CDR2 FQNNGV. The CDR3 has 14 amino acids. The CDR3 DNA follows: TGTGCCAGCAGCGACAGGGGGCGGGATGAAAAACTGTTTTTT. Protein: CASSDRGRDEKLFF. Looking up the rest from reference TRBV11-2 and TRBJ1-4 gives the full variable domain: EAGVAQSPRYKIIEKRQSVAFWCNPISGHATLYWYQQILGQGPKLLIQFQNNGVVDDSQLPKDRFSAERLKGVDSTLKIQPAKLEDSAVYLCASSDRGRDEKLFFGSGTQLSVL.

The rearrangement joins TRBV7-9 to TRBJ2-1, with 8 bases that match TRBD2. The J segment lost 8 bases and the V segment lost 5 bases, leaving 11 bases of the junction unmatched. The CDR3 runs to 15 residues. CDR1 is SEHNR and CDR2 is FQNEAQ in the germline V gene (reference sequence). Here the CDR3 DNA reads TGTGCCAGCAGCCCCCTCGGTAGCGGGATCGATGAGCAGTTCTTC. This translates into CASSPLGSGIDEQFF.

The chain recombines TRBV5-1 with TRBJ1-1, with 8 positions matching TRBD1. The germline V gene encodes CDR1 SGHRS and CDR2 YFSETQ. This CDR3 spans 14 amino acids. Unmatched junction bases numbered 7, after V lost 2 bases and J lost 7 bases. The CDR3 sequence: CASSFRTGRNEAFF. The CDR3 DNA is TGCGCCAGCAGCTTCCGGACAGGGCGGAATGAAGCTTTCTTT.

V gene TRBV9 combines with J gene TRBJ1-3; 7 nucleotides agree with TRBD1. CDR1 and CDR2 (germline): SGDLS, YYNGEE. Trimming at V came to 4 bases and at J to 4 bases, leaving 5 bases not matched to a gene. This CDR3 region has 14 residues. In DNA, the CDR3 is TGTGCCAGCAGCCCTGGACAGGAAGGAAACACCATATATTTT. Translation gives CASSPGQEGNTIYF.

The chain has TRBV29-1 and TRBJ2-4; a possible D gene is TRBD2 (6 bases). CDR1 is SQVTM and CDR2 is ANQGSEA in the germline V gene. V lost 4 bases, J lost 0 bases, and 13 bases lay in between. This CDR3 region has 15 residues. This CDR3 is CSVGDRDSAKNIQYF. The DNA of the CDR3 is TGCAGCGTTGGGGACCGGGACTCAGCCAAAAACATTCAGTACTTC.

There are a few counts of this clone. The chain joins TRBV5-1 to TRBJ2-3, with TRBD2 as a possible D gene (5 bases). The CDR3 is 15 residues long. Per germline, CDR1 SGHRS and CDR2 YFSETQ. V gave up 0 bases and J gave up 0 bases, with 8 bases separating them. The DNA of the CDR3 is TGCGCCAGCAGCTTGGCCTCGGGGAGCACAGATACGCAGTATTTT. This gives the protein CASSLASGSTDTQYF.

The chain employs TRBV5-6 and TRBJ2-5, with D hard to call. The V end was cut by 1 base, the J end by 2 bases, with 12 bases between. This CDR3 is 15 amino acids long. Germline values: CDR1 SGHDT, CDR2 YYEEEE. In DNA, the CDR3 is TGTGCCAGCAGCTTGTACGGAAATCCTCAAGAGACCCAGTACTTC. Protein: CASSLYGNPQETQYF.

The chain links TRBV27 to TRBJ2-1; no clear D. Germline values: CDR1 MNHEY, CDR2 SMNVEV (reference sequence). This CDR3 has 17 residues. V dropped 6 bases and J dropped 2 bases, with 20 bases sitting between them. CDR3 nucleotide sequence: TGTGCCAGCAGCTTAACTCTCATTGACGTAACCTACAATGAGCAGTTCTTC. Its protein is CASSLTLIDVTYNEQFF.

CDR3 coding DNA: TGTGCCAGCAGTTTGGGACTGGCGAACAATGAGCAGTTCTTC. It encodes CASSLGLANNEQFF. The chain combines TRBV28 with TRBJ2-1; perhaps TRBD2 as D (6 bases). Germline V gene lookup returns CDR1 MDHEN and CDR2 SYDVKM. V lost 3 bases, J lost 5 bases, and 11 bases lay in between. CDR3 length: 14 residues. The entire variable domain, with the rest obtained from reference TRBV28 and TRBJ2-1, is as follows: DVKVTQSSRYLVKRTGEKVFLECVQDMDHENMFWYRQDPGLGLRLIYFSYDVKMKEKGDIPEGYSVSREKKERFSLILESASTNQTSMYLCASSLGLANNEQFFGPGTRLTVL.